These T cell receptor beta chains were read from a single sample in a study of blood T cell repertoires in COVID-19. Sequenced by immunoSEQ multiplex PCR; TCRdb stores in-frame clones only, minus some. Of about 480,000 clones in the sample, about 91% were seen once. The sample consisted of peripheral blood. These receptors all stem from a woman in her 50s with COVID-19, enrolled during active disease. The conserved cysteine and the conserved F or W are not part of the CDR3 here. A D gene is named only where the DNA matches it firmly. Only some rows state a clone size, as once, few, many or a class for expanded clones.

v_gene,d_gene,abundance,CDR3aa
TRBV20-1,TRBD1,NA,SASPRRGQTLRGYGYT
TRBV29-1,TRBD1,NA,SVTTGGGYEQY
TRBV27,NA,NA,ASSGGVRNYGYT
TRBV19,NA,NA,ASSRVPSGNTIY
TRBV20-1,NA,NA,SASSTANEQF
TRBV10-3,NA,NA,AISDRGGSLNTEAF
TRBV5-1,NA,NA,ASSPGTILQETQY
TRBV10-2,NA,NA,ASSYSNQPQH
TRBV7-3,NA,NA,ASSTWGESTDTQY
TRBV5-6,NA,NA,ASTSLRGVGTEAF
TRBV30,NA,NA,AWSVGGNEAF
TRBV19,TRBD1,NA,ASSAARGRTEAF
TRBV3-1/TRBV3-2,TRBD1,once,ASSPDRGRYYGYT
TRBV5-1,TRBD2,once,ASSLEASGNTGELF
TRBV30,NA,NA,ALYGGPGGYT
TRBV10-3,TRBD1,NA,AIRTSGGNTEAF
TRBV24-1,NA,NA,ATSPPDRSNTGELF
TRBV28,NA,NA,ASSFTAAENPYGYT
TRBV2,TRBD1,NA,ASSGQTLGGSSYEQY
TRBV6-6,NA,few,ASGRQSGEQY
TRBV6-5,NA,NA,ASSSTGVGTEAF
TRBV7-8,TRBD2,NA,ASSPPGLAGSTDTQY
TRBV3-1/TRBV3-2,TRBD2,NA,ASSPRGGLAKNIQY
TRBV27,NA,once,ASSLRGFGYT
TRBV6-1,TRBD2,NA,ASSEGTSGGLYNEQF
TRBV19,TRBD2,NA,ASSSPGRGGYNEQF
TRBV12-2,NA,NA,ASRLGGAPSGQKTQY
TRBV6-1,TRBD2,NA,ASSVGPGSGVEETQY
TRBV9,NA,NA,ASSTPGGVTEAF
TRBV7-9,NA,NA,ASSFRNTEAF
TRBV10-2,NA,NA,ASSDLRGGPREDSPLH
TRBV10-3,NA,NA,ATGGRASYEQY
TRBV10-3,TRBD2,once,AISVGGGPTDTQY
TRBV29-1,TRBD1,NA,SVSDRDRGTEAF
TRBV7-6,NA,once,ASSLSKGPTGDTQY
TRBV29-1,TRBD2,NA,SVLTSGAPTGELF
TRBV6-5,NA,NA,ASSYGTTPTGELF
TRBV19,TRBD1,few,ASSPGGGNQPQH
TRBV5-1,NA,NA,ASKVRTANTEAF
TRBV30,NA,NA,AWNPGNTEAF
TRBV9,NA,NA,ASSVSGGTGALYNEQF
TRBV19,NA,NA,ASRSRGPYNEQF
TRBV11-2,NA,few,ASSKMGLGTDTQY
TRBV2,TRBD2,NA,ASLRGFTDTQY
TRBV5-1,NA,NA,ASSPAGNTEAF
TRBV5-1,TRBD2,NA,ASSRGGANTGELF
TRBV10-3,NA,many,ATRGWVDSTEAF
TRBV25-1,NA,NA,ASSVTGFNTEAF
TRBV6-1,TRBD1,NA,ASSEGTGGNTIY
TRBV25-1,NA,few,ASSEAPGHNNEQF
TRBV5-4,TRBD1,NA,ASSLQGPGYGYT
TRBV18,TRBD1,many,ASSPKGTRQGLSYGYT
TRBV28,NA,NA,ASRGQEGVSGNTIY
TRBV10-2,NA,NA,ASSVDRNTEAF
TRBV19,NA,once,ASREEGGAEAF